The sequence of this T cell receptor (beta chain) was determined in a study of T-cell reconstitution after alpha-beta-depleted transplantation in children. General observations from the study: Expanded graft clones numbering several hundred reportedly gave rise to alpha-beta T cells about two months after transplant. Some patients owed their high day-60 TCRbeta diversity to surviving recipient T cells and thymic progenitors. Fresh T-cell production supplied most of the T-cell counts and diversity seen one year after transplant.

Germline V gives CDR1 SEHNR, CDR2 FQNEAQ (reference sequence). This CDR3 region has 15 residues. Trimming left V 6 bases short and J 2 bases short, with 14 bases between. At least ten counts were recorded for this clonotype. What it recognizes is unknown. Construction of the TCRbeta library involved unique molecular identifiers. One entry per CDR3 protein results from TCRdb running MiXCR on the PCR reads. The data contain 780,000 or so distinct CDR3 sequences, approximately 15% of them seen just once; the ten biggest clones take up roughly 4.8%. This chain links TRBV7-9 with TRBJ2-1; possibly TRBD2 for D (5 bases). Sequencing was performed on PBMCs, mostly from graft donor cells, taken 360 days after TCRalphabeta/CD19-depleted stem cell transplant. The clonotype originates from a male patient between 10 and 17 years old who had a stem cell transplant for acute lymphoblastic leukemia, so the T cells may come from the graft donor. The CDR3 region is CASRPLTKTYNEQFF. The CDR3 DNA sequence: TGTGCCAGCAGACCTTTGACTAAAACCTACAATGAGCAGTTCTTC.